This entry lists 31 T cell receptor beta chains sequenced from one sample in a study of T cells in tumors after PD-1 blockade. The repertoire was sequenced with immunoSEQ multiplex PCR; TCRdb's copy has only in-frame clones and lacks some. The data show some 14,000 clones, over 80% seen once. The specimen comprised PBMCs, sampled after anti-PD-1 treatment. The receptors were sampled from a human donor with basal cell carcinoma.

The CDR3 DNA follows: TGCAGCGTTGAAGGGCCAGGGATCGGCGGGGAGCTGTTTTTT. Its protein product is CSVEGPGIGGELFF. The chain carries TRBV29-1 and TRBJ2-2; possibly TRBD1 for D (5 bases). CDR1 and CDR2 from the germline V gene are SQVTM and ANQGSEA. V lost 1 base and J 7 bases, leaving 13 bases between the germline ends. CDR3 length equals 14 residues.

This clone came up a few times. CDR3 loop: CASQRANEKLFF. In DNA, the CDR3 is TGTGCCAGCCAACGGGCGAATGAAAAACTGTTTTTT. V gene TRBV2 combines with J gene TRBJ1-4; D gene uncertain. The CDR3 runs to 12 residues. Germline values: CDR1 SNHLY, CDR2 FYNNEI. V gave up 8 bases and J gave up 5 bases, with 9 bases separating them.

V usage is TRBV3-1 (or the pseudogene TRBV3-2) and J usage is TRBJ2-2; D is possibly TRBD1 (6 bases). CDR3 length: 14 residues. Trimming took off 5 bases at V and 3 bases at J, with 10 bases between the two ends. Germline-derived CDR1 and CDR2 are LGHDT and YNNKEL (reference sequence). CDR3 nucleotide sequence: TGTGCCAGCAGCAGAGGACAGTACACCGGGGAGCTGTTTTTT. As protein: CASSRGQYTGELFF.

The chain joins TRBV6-1 to TRBJ1-5, with D unresolved. The CDR3 sequence is 13 residues long. V was cut by 0 bases and J by 5 bases, with 5 bases left in between. The germline CDR1 and CDR2 sequences are MNHNS and SASEGT. CDR3 sequence reads: CASSEALYQPQHF. The CDR3 DNA reads as TGTGCCAGCAGTGAAGCGCTGTATCAGCCCCAGCATTTT.

The chain has TRBV9 and TRBJ2-7, with TRBD1 identical over 11 bases. Germline-derived CDR1 and CDR2 are SGDLS and YYNGEE. J gave up 7 bases and V 4 bases, and 7 bases lay outside the gene matches. This CDR3 spans 14 amino acids. The CDR3 loop reads CASSPGQGAREQYF. CDR3 sequence (DNA): TGTGCCAGCAGCCCCGGACAGGGGGCGAGGGAGCAGTACTTC.

This clone was observed a handful of times. This CDR3 is also generated by other DNA sequences in the sample. The chain has TRBV3-1 (or the pseudogene TRBV3-2) and TRBJ1-1; D is unclear. Germline CDR1 LGHDT, CDR2 YNNKEL (reference sequence). The CDR3 extends over 14 amino acids. Trimming took 3 bases from V and 2 from J, leaving 10 bases between them. Here the CDR3 reads CASSHPQPNTEAFF. CDR3 nucleotide sequence: TGTGCCAGCAGCCACCCCCAGCCTAACACTGAAGCTTTCTTT.

The V call is TRBV5-1, the J call TRBJ1-4; D may be TRBD1 (5 bases). The CDR3 covers 15 residues. V shed 2 bases and J shed 2 bases, with 10 bases lying between them. Germline CDR1 is SGHRS and CDR2 is YFSETQ. The CDR3 sequence: CASSFGGSTNEKLFF. The CDR3 coding sequence is TGCGCCAGCAGCTTTGGGGGTTCTACTAATGAAAAACTGTTTTTT.

The CDR3 DNA is TGTGCCAGCAGCACGGGCCTCAACACTGAAGCTTTCTTT. Protein: CASSTGLNTEAFF. This rearrangement joins TRBV6-5 to TRBJ1-1; D is unresolved. The CDR3 is made up of 13 amino acids. V was shortened by 6 bases and J by 2 bases, with 10 bases between the two germline ends. Germline V gene lookup returns CDR1 MNHEY and CDR2 SVGAGI.

The chain links TRBV10-2 to TRBJ1-4; weak D call: TRBD1 (5 bases). Trimming pared 8 bases from V and 8 bases from J, leaving 18 bases between. The germline V gene encodes CDR1 WSHSY and CDR2 SAAADI. CDR3 size: 14 residues. This chain's CDR3 is CASRTGTLGEKLFF. The CDR3 DNA is TGCGCCAGCCGCACCGGGACCCTCGGGGAAAAACTGTTTTTT.

The rearrangement uses TRBV20-1 and TRBJ1-1, with no clear D. Trimming took off 3 bases at V and 5 bases at J, with 7 bases between the two ends. Per the germline V gene, CDR1 is DFQATT and CDR2 is SNEGSKA (reference sequence). This CDR3 comprises 11 residues. This CDR3 reads CSASYDTEAFF. The CDR3 nucleotides are TGCAGTGCTAGTTATGATACTGAAGCTTTCTTT.

The genes are TRBV10-1 and TRBJ1-2, with a possible D match to TRBD1 (6 bases). CDR1 WNHNN and CDR2 SYGVQD come from the germline V gene (reference sequence). Trimming removed 6 bases at V and 4 bases at J, with 12 bases between. CDR3 size: 13 residues. The CDR3 spells CASSETGSYGYTF. The CDR3 DNA is TGCGCCAGCAGCGAAACAGGGAGCTATGGCTACACCTTC.

This chain links TRBV6-2 or TRBV6-3 with TRBJ1-1; TRBD1 agrees at 8 bases. The CDR3 sequence is 14 residues long. The germline gives CDR1 MNHEY, CDR2 SVGEGT. The J segment lost 9 bases and the V segment lost 4 bases, leaving 10 bases of the junction unmatched. CDR3 nucleotides: TGTGCCAGCAGTTTGTTCGGACAGGGTTCGAAAGCTTTCTTT. Amino acids: CASSLFGQGSKAFF.

This clone is a singleton in its sample. The chain recombines TRBV28 with TRBJ1-5; D is uncertain. CDR1 and CDR2 (germline): MDHEN, SYDVKM. V lost 6 bases and J 0 bases, leaving 15 bases between the germline ends. This CDR3 has 16 residues. CDR3 amino acids: CASRPRAVSSNQPQHF. In DNA form, the CDR3 reads TGTGCCAGCAGGCCGCGCGCGGTTAGTAGCAATCAGCCCCAGCATTTT.

V gene TRBV7-6 combines with J gene TRBJ1-1; D gene ambiguous. This CDR3 contains 13 residues. Germline values: CDR1 SGHVS, CDR2 FNYEAQ. V lost 3 bases and J 1 base, leaving 6 bases between the germline ends. The CDR3 is CASSFKENTEAFF. In DNA, the CDR3 is TGTGCCAGCAGCTTTAAGGAGAACACTGAAGCTTTCTTT.

This chain links TRBV2 with TRBJ1-2; D not certain. This CDR3 has 14 amino acids. The V end was cut by 3 bases, the J end by 6 bases, with 14 bases between. CDR1 and CDR2 (germline): SNHLY, FYNNEI. CDR3 in DNA: TGTGCCAGCAGTGAGACTGGGCATCAGGATGGCTACACCTTC. It codes for CASSETGHQDGYTF.

This clone was counted only a few times. The chain recombines TRBV10-2 with TRBJ1-1; TRBD1 aligns across 7 bases. Looked up from germline, CDR1 is WSHSY and CDR2 is SAAADI. The trim removed 6 bases at V and 4 bases at J, leaving 8 bases unmatched. The CDR3 extends over 14 amino acids. CDR3 sequence reads: CASRDRPGGTEAFF. As DNA, the CDR3 is TGCGCCAGCAGGGACAGGCCAGGAGGCACTGAAGCTTTCTTT.

V and J are TRBV2 and TRBJ2-7; 9 bases line up with TRBD2. Germline CDR1 reads SNHLY; CDR2 reads FYNNEI. Trimming took 8 bases from V and 4 from J; bases not matched to a gene: 3. The CDR3 loop spans 12 amino acids. The CDR3 protein is CASGLARYEQYF. In nucleotides, the CDR3 is TGTGCCAGCGGACTAGCGCGATACGAGCAGTACTTC.

The gene calls are TRBV7-3 and TRBJ2-1; the match to TRBD2 covers 9 bases. Germline CDR1 reads SGHTA; CDR2 reads FQGTGA. The V gene end was trimmed by 4 bases and the J gene end by 4 bases; junction bases not matched to a gene: 5. This CDR3 has 15 amino acids. This CDR3 is CASSWLAGNYNEQFF. The CDR3 region has the DNA TGTGCCAGCAGCTGGCTAGCGGGGAATTACAATGAGCAGTTCTTC.

The rearrangement links TRBV28 to TRBJ1-2; TRBD1 agrees at 7 bases. This CDR3 comprises 13 residues. CDR1 and CDR2 from the germline V gene are MDHEN and SYDVKM. V lost 6 bases, J lost 2 bases, and 3 bases stayed unmatched. Written as DNA, the CDR3 is TGTGCCAGCAGGGTGGGACAGAACTATGGCTACACCTTC. This sequence encodes CASRVGQNYGYTF.

This sequence joins TRBV6-2 or TRBV6-3 and TRBJ1-2; D possibly corresponds to TRBD1 (6 bases). CDR1 is MNHEY, CDR2 SVGEGT, per germline. The CDR3 runs 13 residues. Trimming pared 2 bases from V and 4 bases from J, leaving 8 bases between. The CDR3 nucleotides are TGTGCCAGCAGTTACGGGGGCGGCTATGGCTACACCTTC. Its protein product is CASSYGGGYGYTF.

In nucleotides, the CDR3 is TGTGCCAGCAGTGATGGGGGCCCATACAATGAGCAGTTCTTC. It yields the protein CASSDGGPYNEQFF. The chain links TRBV2 to TRBJ2-1; D is possibly TRBD1 (6 bases). CDR3 length equals 14 residues. Germline V CDR1 and CDR2: SNHLY, FYNNEI. The V end lost 3 bases, the J end lost 4 bases, and 10 bases lay between the germline ends.

J is TRBJ1-5 and V is TRBV4-1, with TRBD1 as a possible D gene (5 bases). This CDR3 has 14 residues. With 0 bases removed from V and 7 bases from J, the gap between germline ends came to 10 bases. Germline CDR1 and CDR2: MGHRA and YSYEKL. This CDR3 reads CASSQDKGRQPQHF. The CDR3 DNA reads TGCGCCAGCAGCCAAGATAAGGGGCGGCAGCCCCAGCATTTT.

This clone was seen just once. CDR3 amino acids: CASSNKKGTSGGTGELFF. DNA of the CDR3: TGTGCCAGTAGTAATAAAAAGGGGACTAGCGGGGGCACCGGGGAGCTGTTTTTT. V is TRBV19 and J is TRBJ2-2; 14 bases match TRBD2. V shed 4 bases and J 4 bases; nucleotides not matched to a gene: 8. Germline CDR1 is LNHDA and CDR2 is SQIVND (reference sequence). The CDR3 has 18 amino acids. The variable domain in full, with the rest retrieved from reference TRBV19 and TRBJ2-2, is DGGITQSPKYLFRKEGQNVTLSCEQNLNHDAMYWYRQDPGQGLRLIYYSQIVNDFQKGDIAEGYSVSREKKESFPLTVTSAQKNPTAFYLCASSNKKGTSGGTGELFFGEGSRLTVL.

The J gene is TRBJ2-7, the V gene TRBV6-5; TRBD2 matches 7 bases. V lost 5 bases, J lost 1 base, and 5 bases stayed unmatched. The CDR3 is 14 residues long. Germline values: CDR1 MNHEY, CDR2 SVGAGI. The CDR3 sequence: CASSRGGSSYEQYF. The CDR3 DNA is TGTGCCAGCAGTCGGGGCGGGAGTTCCTACGAGCAGTACTTC.

The chain carries TRBV2 and TRBJ1-5, with D possibly TRBD1 on 5 matching bases. The CDR3 consists of 14 residues. The ends were cut back, 5 bases at V and 3 bases at J, with 11 bases in the middle. The germline gives CDR1 SNHLY, CDR2 FYNNEI. CDR3 bases: TGTGCCAGCAGTCGTGGACACGACAATCAGCCCCAGCATTTT. Translation gives CASSRGHDNQPQHF.

The rearrangement joins TRBV2 to TRBJ2-1; 7 bases are a match to TRBD2. The J segment lost 5 bases and the V segment lost 8 bases, leaving 6 bases of the junction unmatched. From germline, CDR1 is SNHLY and CDR2 FYNNEI. This CDR3 comprises 13 residues. CDR3 bases: TGTGCCAGCTTACGGGGGGTTAACAATGAGCAGTTCTTC. Its translation: CASLRGVNNEQFF.

This rearrangement joins TRBV27 to TRBJ1-6, with a possible D match to TRBD1 (5 bases). The CDR3 has 17 residues. With 1 base removed from V and 3 bases from J, the gap between germline ends came to 13 bases. The germline CDR1 and CDR2 sequences are MNHEY and SMNVEV (reference sequence). The DNA for the CDR3 is TGTGCCAGCAGTTTATTGGCAGGGCAGAACTATAATTCACCCCTCCACTTT. As protein: CASSLLAGQNYNSPLHF.

The chain employs TRBV27 and TRBJ1-2; TRBD1 agrees at 7 bases. The V gene's germline CDR1 is MNHEY and CDR2 SMNVEV (reference sequence). This CDR3 has 17 amino acids. V shed 1 base and J 5 bases; nucleotides not matched to a gene: 13. CDR3 nucleotides: TGTGCCAGCAGTTTATTTGGACCAAACCCAGGGGGTTATGGCTACACCTTC. It codes for CASSLFGPNPGGYGYTF.

The chain combines TRBV5-1 with TRBJ1-4; no clear D gene. CDR3 length equals 15 residues. CDR1 is SGHRS, CDR2 YFSETQ, per germline. V lost 4 bases and J 0 bases, leaving 10 bases between the germline ends. CDR3 region: CASSLLGATNEKLFF. In DNA, the CDR3 is TGCGCCAGCAGCCTCTTGGGAGCAACTAATGAAAAACTGTTTTTT.

The genes are TRBV6-5 and TRBJ2-2; 15 bases match TRBD2. The CDR3 is 15 residues long. V dropped 6 bases and J dropped 6; count of bases not matched to a gene: 2. Germline CDR1 is MNHEY and CDR2 is SVGAGI. The CDR3 sequence is CASRGLAGGSGELFF. The CDR3 DNA reads as TGTGCCAGCAGGGGACTAGCGGGGGGATCCGGGGAGCTGTTTTTT.

The J gene is TRBJ2-7, the V gene TRBV5-1; 9 nucleotides align to TRBD1. Germline CDR1 reads SGHRS; CDR2 reads YFSETQ. This CDR3 spans 16 amino acids. V lost 1 base to trimming and J lost 5 bases; unmatched junction nucleotides: 10. The CDR3 DNA follows: TGCGCCAGCAGCTTGCCGGGACAGGGTGTTAGGAACGAGCAGTACTTC. Encoded protein: CASSLPGQGVRNEQYF. Combining the CDR3 with reference TRBV5-1 and TRBJ2-7 gives the whole variable domain KAGVTQTPRYLIKTRGQQVTLSCSPISGHRSVSWYQQTPGQGLQFLFEYFSETQRNKGNFPGRFSGRQFSNSRSEMNVSTLELGDSALYLCASSLPGQGVRNEQYFGPGTRLTVT.